These 28 T cell receptor beta chains originate from one sample sequenced in a study of T cells after yellow fever vaccination. TCRdb recomputed calls from the 5' RACE reads with MiXCR, one row per CDR3 protein. Here the sample spans nearly 350,000 distinct CDR3 sequences, approximately 8% being singletons. The specimen comprised PBMCs, sampled around 45 days after the first yellow fever vaccination. The source is a man between 18 and 35 years old who received the YFV17D yellow fever vaccine.

The genes are TRBV6-5 and TRBJ2-7, with D possibly being TRBD1 or TRBD2 (5 bases each). Germline assignment: CDR1 MNHEY and CDR2 SVGAGI. This CDR3 has 14 residues. The V gene lost 3 bases and the J gene lost 4 bases, with 13 bases spanning the gap. CDR3 bases: TGTGCCAGCAGTTATCACCGGTGGGGGTACGAGCAGTACTTC. This gives the protein CASSYHRWGYEQYF.

This clonotype was counted between two and nine times. The chain links TRBV4-1 to TRBJ2-3; 7 nucleotides agree with TRBD2. This CDR3 is 14 amino acids long. Germline V gives CDR1 MGHRA, CDR2 YSYEKL. J lost 0 bases, V lost 10 bases, and 7 bases had no gene match. In nucleotides, the CDR3 is TGCGCCACCCGTGGGGGGGGGAGCACAGATACGCAGTATTTT. This translates into CATRGGGSTDTQYF.

There are a few counts of this clonotype. The chain joins TRBV29-1 to TRBJ2-1; maybe TRBD2 (6 bases). Trimming took 6 bases from V and 8 from J, leaving 14 bases between them. Germline-derived CDR1 and CDR2 are SQVTM and ANQGSEA. The CDR3 loop spans 12 amino acids. The CDR3 spells CSVGRLLDEQFF. Written as DNA, the CDR3 is TGCAGCGTGGGGAGGTTGTTGGATGAGCAGTTCTTC.

This clonotype has only a few counts. The rearrangement joins TRBV12-3 or TRBV12-4 to TRBJ2-3; D not certain. There are 15 residues in the CDR3. Trimming took 0 bases from V and 2 from J, leaving 9 bases between them. CDR3 protein: CASSLASSYTDTQYF. The DNA for the CDR3 is TGTGCCAGCAGTTTAGCTTCATCTTACACAGATACGCAGTATTTT.

This clonotype was seen more than once but under ten times. V and J are TRBV5-5 and TRBJ2-7; D unclear. Germline assignment: CDR1 SGHKS and CDR2 YYEKEE (reference sequence). This CDR3 is built from 12 residues. V dropped 3 bases and J dropped 6 bases, with 10 bases sitting between them. CDR3 sequence: CASSSPSIEQYV. As DNA, the CDR3 is TGTGCCAGCAGCTCTCCTTCTATCGAGCAGTACGTC.

This clonotype came up a few times. V and J are TRBV7-2 and TRBJ2-5, with D perhaps TRBD1 (5 bases). CDR3 length: 15 amino acids. The germline V gene encodes CDR1 SGHTA and CDR2 FQGNSA. V gave up 5 bases and J gave up 1 base, with 14 bases separating them. The CDR3 here is CASSPLRVLQETQYF. The CDR3 region has the DNA TGTGCCAGCAGCCCCCTCAGGGTCCTCCAAGAGACCCAGTACTTC.

The chain carries TRBV7-2 and TRBJ1-2; D is unresolved. Trimming took off 3 bases at V and 3 bases at J, with 11 bases between the two ends. CDR1 is SGHTA and CDR2 is FQGNSA in the germline V gene. The CDR3 has 14 amino acids. The CDR3 spells CASSFGLPHYGYTF. The DNA for the CDR3 is TGTGCCAGCAGCTTCGGACTGCCCCACTATGGCTACACCTTC.

This clonotype showed up just a few times. This chain links TRBV5-1 with TRBJ1-2; D is unresolved. The V gene's germline CDR1 is SGHRS and CDR2 YFSETQ. The CDR3 totals 14 residues. Trimming took off 2 bases at V and 6 bases at J, with 14 bases between the two ends. The CDR3, as DNA: TGCGCCAGCAGCTTTACCGACCAGGTCGATGGCTACACCTTC. It yields the protein CASSFTDQVDGYTF.

This chain uses TRBV7-6 with TRBJ2-5; the D gene could be TRBD1 or TRBD2 (6 bases each). The CDR3 is 15 amino acids. V shed 2 bases and J shed 5 bases, with 15 bases lying between them. Germline values: CDR1 SGHVS, CDR2 FNYEAQ. CDR3 loop: CASSLRGAERETQYF. The CDR3 DNA sequence: TGTGCCAGCAGCTTAAGGGGGGCGGAAAGGGAGACCCAGTACTTC.

In this sample, this clonotype turned up many times. This chain joins TRBV3-1 and TRBJ2-7; a possible D gene is TRBD2 (5 bases). Trimming removed 1 base at V and 3 bases at J, with 13 bases between. The length of the CDR3 is 15 residues. Germline values: CDR1 LGHDT, CDR2 YNNKEL (reference sequence). The CDR3 here is CASSQGNRGGYEQYF. The DNA for the CDR3 is TGTGCCAGCAGCCAAGGAAACCGAGGAGGCTACGAGCAGTACTTC.

V and J are TRBV7-3 and TRBJ1-4, with a tentative D call TRBD1 (5 bases). The CDR3 spans 11 residues. The germline gives CDR1 SGHTA, CDR2 FQGTGA. Between the trimmed V and J ends, which lost 5 bases and 15 bases, there was a span of 13 bases. The chain's CDR3 is CASSPTWGMFF. In nucleotides, the CDR3 is TGTGCCAGCAGCCCCACTTGGGGGATGTTTTTT.

The V call is TRBV7-2, the J call TRBJ2-5, with D maybe TRBD2 (5 bases). The CDR3 is 14 amino acids. CDR1 and CDR2 (germline): SGHTA, FQGNSA. Trimming pared 6 bases from V and 4 bases from J, leaving 15 bases between. DNA of the CDR3: TGTGCCAGCAGTCCAGGACTCCTCCGAGAGACCCAGTACTTC. Amino acid sequence: CASSPGLLRETQYF.

The table lists this clonotype with a few counts. The chain couples TRBV1 to TRBJ2-2; the tabulated D call, TRBD2, remains unverified against the DNA. TRBV1 is a pseudogene locus. The CDR3 contains 15 residues. Here the CDR3 reads CTSSHVPGEGGELFF. The CDR3 DNA follows: TGCACCAGCAGCCACGTCCCAGGGGAGGGCGGGGAGCTGTTTTTT.

At least ten counts were recorded for this clonotype. The V and J genes are TRBV28 and TRBJ2-5; 8 positions agree with TRBD1. There are 15 residues in the CDR3. From germline, CDR1 is MDHEN and CDR2 SYDVKM. V lost 1 base, J lost 5 bases, and 6 bases stayed unmatched. The chain's CDR3 is CASSLSEDRVETQYF. CDR3 nucleotide sequence: TGTGCCAGCAGTTTATCGGAGGACAGGGTTGAGACCCAGTACTTC.

This sequence joins TRBV10-3 and TRBJ1-2; TRBD1 agrees at 7 bases. Germline lookup yields CDR1 ENHRY and CDR2 SYGVKD. The CDR3 spans 16 residues. Unmatched junction bases numbered 6, after V lost 0 bases and J lost 2 bases. In nucleotides, the CDR3 is TGTGCCATCAGTGAGTCTATCGGGGGACAGAACTATGGCTACACCTTC. This sequence encodes CAISESIGGQNYGYTF.

V usage is TRBV15 and J usage is TRBJ1-4; TRBD1 is a possible D gene (5 bases). The CDR3 extends over 16 amino acids. V was clipped by 4 bases and J by 0 bases, with 12 bases between them. CDR1 and CDR2 (germline): LNHNV, YYDKDF (reference sequence). The CDR3 reads CATSTRWGATNEKLFF. Written as DNA, the CDR3 is TGTGCCACCAGCACAAGGTGGGGGGCAACTAATGAAAAACTGTTTTTT.

In its sample, this clonotype was seen a few times. The rearrangement links TRBV6-2 or TRBV6-3 to TRBJ1-6; tentative D call: TRBD1 (5 bases). CDR1 is MNHEY and CDR2 is SVGEGT in the germline V gene. V was pared by 6 bases and J by 8 bases, with 11 bases between. This CDR3 has 13 residues. This CDR3 is CASSTGDHSPLHF. The CDR3 nucleotides read TGTGCCAGCAGCACTGGGGACCATTCACCCCTCCACTTT.

This clonotype was seen a few times. The chain has TRBV14 and TRBJ2-1, with D possibly TRBD2 on 8 matching bases. With 6 bases removed from V and 4 bases from J, the gap between germline ends came to 19 bases. This CDR3 is built from 16 residues. Germline V gene sequence: CDR1 SGHDN, CDR2 FVKESK. CDR3 protein: CASSNTGGGLYNEQFF. Here the CDR3 DNA reads TGTGCCAGCAGTAACACGGGAGGGGGCCTATACAATGAGCAGTTCTTC.

This chain uses TRBV20-1 with TRBJ2-1, with a tentative D call TRBD2 (7 bases). Germline loops: CDR1 DFQATT, CDR2 SNEGSKA (reference sequence). The germline V and J ends were trimmed by 2 bases and 5 bases, with 13 bases remaining between them. The CDR3 consists of 14 residues. This chain's CDR3 is CSARLEGGHNEQFF. In DNA form, the CDR3 reads TGCAGTGCTAGATTGGAGGGGGGGCACAATGAGCAGTTCTTC.

The chain recombines TRBV4-1 with TRBJ2-3; D tentatively reads TRBD1 or TRBD2 (5 bases each). The germline V and J ends were trimmed by 3 bases and 2 bases, with 12 bases remaining between them. Germline V gene sequence: CDR1 MGHRA, CDR2 YSYEKL. The CDR3 loop spans 15 amino acids. For the CDR3, the DNA is TGCGCCAGCAGCCACTCCGGTGGGACCACAGATACGCAGTATTTT. It is translated as CASSHSGGTTDTQYF.

This clonotype occurred many times. The genes are TRBV7-2 and TRBJ1-5, with D perhaps TRBD1 (6 bases). The V and J ends lost 5 bases and 7 bases respectively, with 15 bases between them. Germline CDR1 SGHTA, CDR2 FQGNSA. This CDR3 region has 14 residues. The CDR3 DNA reads TGTGCCAGCAGCGTCAGGGGAGTCGAGCAGCCCCAGCATTTT. Amino acids: CASSVRGVEQPQHF.

This clonotype was observed a handful of times. The chain uses TRBV7-2 and TRBJ1-2, with D possibly matching TRBD1 (5 bases). V lost 1 base and J 4 bases, leaving 13 bases between the germline ends. The germline V gene encodes CDR1 SGHTA and CDR2 FQGNSA. CDR3 length equals 15 residues. CDR3 sequence reads: CASSLGQGIIYGYTF. The CDR3, as DNA: TGTGCCAGCAGCTTAGGCCAGGGAATAATCTATGGCTACACCTTC.

The sample holds a few counts of this clonotype. This sequence joins TRBV7-3 and TRBJ2-3; D assignment may be TRBD1 or TRBD2 (7 bases each). Trimming stripped 0 bases from V and 1 base from J, with 14 bases between. Germline V gene lookup returns CDR1 SGHTA and CDR2 FQGTGA. The length of the CDR3 is 17 residues. In DNA, the CDR3 is TGTGCCAGCAGCTTAACCTCCAGGGGGGGCGGCACAGATACGCAGTATTTT. Amino acids: CASSLTSRGGGTDTQYF. The full variable domain, with the rest looked up from reference TRBV7-3 and TRBJ2-3, is GAGVSQTPSNKVTEKGKYVELRCDPISGHTALYWYRQSLGQGPEFLIYFQGTGAADDSGLPNDRFFAVRPEGSVSTLKIQRTERGDSAVYLCASSLTSRGGGTDTQYFGPGTRLTVL.

This clonotype has more than one count but fewer than ten. For the CDR3, the DNA is TGTGCCAGCAGTTACGAGGGGTTGAACAATCAGCCCCAGCATTTT. It codes for CASSYEGLNNQPQHF. The rearrangement uses TRBV6-2 or TRBV6-3 and TRBJ1-5, with D tentatively TRBD1 (5 bases). The CDR3 runs to 15 residues. Germline lookup yields CDR1 MNHEY and CDR2 SVGEGT. V was clipped by 2 bases and J by 3 bases, with 11 bases between them.

This clonotype was seen at least ten times. The chain has TRBV6-4 and TRBJ1-6; maybe TRBD1 (5 bases). This CDR3 comprises 15 residues. The germline V gene has CDR1 MRHNA and CDR2 SNTAGT. Trimming pared 4 bases from V and 3 bases from J, leaving 10 bases between. CDR3 nucleotide sequence: TGTGCCAGCAGTGCTGTGGGGGACTATAATTCACCCCTCCACTTT. This codes for CASSAVGDYNSPLHF.

The V call is TRBV11-2, the J call TRBJ2-5; TRBD1 agrees at 7 bases. Germline-derived CDR1 and CDR2 are SGHAT and FQNNGV. V dropped 3 bases and J dropped 4; count of bases not matched to a gene: 8. The CDR3 length is 15 residues. CDR3 amino acids: CASSLGPGQTETQYF. In DNA, the CDR3 is TGTGCCAGCAGCTTGGGCCCGGGACAGACAGAGACCCAGTACTTC.

This clonotype was picked up a small number of times. J is TRBJ2-7 and V is TRBV7-9; D is perhaps TRBD2 (5 bases). In germline, CDR1 is SEHNR, CDR2 FQNEAQ (reference sequence). The CDR3 length is 14 residues. V gave up 4 bases and J gave up 0 bases, with 10 bases separating them. The chain's CDR3 is CASSSTGISYEQYF. The CDR3, as DNA: TGTGCCAGCAGCTCCACGGGGATCTCCTACGAGCAGTACTTC.

This chain links TRBV12-3 or TRBV12-4 with TRBJ1-5, with 8 bases matching TRBD1. The CDR3 extends over 16 amino acids. V shed 5 bases, J shed 4 bases, and the junction held 10 bases outside the gene matches. Here the CDR3 reads CASSPSRGRRNQPQHF. The CDR3 coding sequence is TGTGCCAGCAGTCCGTCCAGGGGGCGCCGGAATCAGCCCCAGCATTTT.